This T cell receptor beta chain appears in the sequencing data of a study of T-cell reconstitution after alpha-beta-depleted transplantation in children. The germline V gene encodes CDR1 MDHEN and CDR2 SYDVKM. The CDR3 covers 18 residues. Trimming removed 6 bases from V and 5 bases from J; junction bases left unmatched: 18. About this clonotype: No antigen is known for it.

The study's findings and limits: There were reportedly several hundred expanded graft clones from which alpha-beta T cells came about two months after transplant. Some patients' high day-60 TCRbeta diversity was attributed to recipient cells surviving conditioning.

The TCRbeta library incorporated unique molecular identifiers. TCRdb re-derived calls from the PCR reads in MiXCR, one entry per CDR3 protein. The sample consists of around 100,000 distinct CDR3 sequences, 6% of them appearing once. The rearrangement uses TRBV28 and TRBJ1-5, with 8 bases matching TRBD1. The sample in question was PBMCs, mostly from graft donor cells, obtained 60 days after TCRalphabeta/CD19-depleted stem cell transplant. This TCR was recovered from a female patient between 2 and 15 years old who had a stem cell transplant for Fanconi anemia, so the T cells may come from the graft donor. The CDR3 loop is CASSSQGGSLFRDQPQHF. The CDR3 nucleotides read TGTGCCAGCAGCTCACAGGGGGGGTCCCTCTTTAGGGATCAGCCCCAGCATTTT.